These T cell receptor beta chains were read from a single sample in a study of blood T cell repertoires in COVID-19. Assay used: immunoSEQ multiplex PCR; TCRdb lists only in-frame clones, some missing. The sample has around 100,000 clones, almost 90% seen once; the top ten hold less than 4.5%. Material: peripheral blood. The receptors stem from a human donor in a cohort sampled during active COVID-19. Both conserved end residues are part of each CDR3. D genes are given only for firm matches. The size field is filled for only some rows; it gives once, few, many or a size class.

CDR3aa	CDR3nt	d_gene	v_gene	j_gene	abundance
CASSPGTGGLVWNIQYF	TGTGCCAGTAGTCCCGGGACAGGGGGCTTAGTATGGAACATTCAGTACTTC	TRBD1	TRBV19	TRBJ2-4	.
CASREGQVNQPQHF	TGCGCCAGCAGGGAAGGACAGGTCAATCAGCCCCAGCATTTT	TRBD1	TRBV10-2	TRBJ1-5	once
CASSPGLAEQETQYF	TGTGCCAGCAGCCCGGGACTAGCGGAACAAGAGACCCAGTACTTC	TRBD2	TRBV6-2/TRBV6-3	TRBJ2-5	.
CASSLDFWGAGANVLTF	TGTGCCAGCAGCTTAGATTTTTGGGGGGCTGGGGCCAACGTCCTGACTTTC	.	TRBV7-8	TRBJ2-6	.
CASSQVRDYEQYF	TGTGCCAGCAGCCAAGTCCGAGACTACGAGCAGTACTTC	.	TRBV3-1/TRBV3-2	TRBJ2-7	.
CASSFEGVPYNEQFF	TGCGCCAGCAGCTTCGAGGGGGTACCCTACAATGAGCAGTTCTTC	.	TRBV5-1	TRBJ2-1	.
CASSLGADQPQHF	TGTGCCAGCAGCTTGGGGGCGGATCAGCCCCAGCATTTT	.	TRBV7-2	TRBJ1-5	.
CASSYFGQVYYGYTF	TGTGCCAGCAGTTACTTCGGACAGGTTTATTATGGCTACACCTTC	TRBD1	TRBV6-2/TRBV6-3	TRBJ1-2	once
CASSDPGGGQPQHF	TGTGCCAGCAGTGATCCAGGGGGCGGTCAGCCCCAGCATTTT	TRBD1	TRBV6-2/TRBV6-3	TRBJ1-5	.
CSVAGRWNEQFF	TGCAGCGTCGCCGGCAGGTGGAATGAGCAGTTCTTC	.	TRBV29-1	TRBJ2-1	few
CASSLAQIPEQYF	TGTGCCAGCAGCTTGGCTCAGATCCCCGAGCAGTACTTC	.	TRBV5-4	TRBJ2-7	.
CASSPETGGGYTF	TGCGCCAGCAGCCCCGAGACAGGCGGCGGCTACACCTTC	.	TRBV5-1	TRBJ1-2	.
CASKNRQGHGYTF	TGTGCCAGCAAAAATAGACAGGGGCATGGCTACACCTTC	TRBD1	TRBV6-5	TRBJ1-2	.
CASSPRTGRPSSGNTIYF	TGCGCCAGCAGCCCAAGGACAGGGCGACCTAGCTCTGGAAACACCATATATTTT	TRBD1	TRBV5-1	TRBJ1-3	.
CAISEAGRKNTEAFF	TGTGCCATCAGTGAGGCAGGAAGAAAAAACACTGAAGCTTTCTTT	.	TRBV10-3	TRBJ1-1	once
CACIERHYGYTF	TGTGCCTGCATCGAGAGGCACTATGGCTACACCTTC	.	TRBV30	TRBJ1-2	.